These T cell receptor beta chains were read from a single sample in a study of shared clonotypes between healthy human individuals. Measured with immunoSEQ multiplex PCR; TCRdb has only the in-frame clones, and not every one. The sample lists some 1 million clones, about 75% occurring once. The sequenced material came from memory CD4+ T cells sorted from blood. The source of these receptors is a man aged 18 to 30 in good health. CDR3s include the opening cysteine and the closing phenylalanine or tryptophan. D genes are given only for firm matches. Clone size is given for some rows only: seen once, a few or many times, or a class if the clone is expanded.

>TRBD2|NA|TRBJ2-7|TRBV29-1
CSVVVLAGNYEQYF
TGCAGCGTTGTGGTACTAGCGGGAAACTACGAGCAGTACTTC
>NA|NA|TRBJ2-7|TRBV7-2
CASSLDWGAGREQYF
TGTGCCAGCAGCTTGGATTGGGGGGCTGGTCGGGAGCAGTACTTC
>TRBD1|NA|TRBJ1-2|TRBV6-1
CASSERQGINYGYTF
TGTGCCAGCAGTGAAAGACAGGGGATAAACTATGGCTACACCTTC
>TRBD1|few|TRBJ1-3|TRBV30
CAWGTAGNTIYF
TGTGCCTGGGGGACAGCTGGAAACACCATATATTTT
>NA|NA|TRBJ2-7|TRBV30
CAWTPGVSGEQYF
TGTGCCTGGACTCCTGGGGTGAGCGGCGAGCAGTACTTC
>NA|NA|TRBJ2-1|TRBV9
CASSVAENHNEQFF
TGTGCCAGCAGCGTAGCGGAGAACCACAATGAGCAGTTCTTC
>TRBD1|NA|TRBJ2-3|TRBV29-1
CSVGGQGTMIDTQYF
TGCAGCGTTGGGGGACAGGGTACAATGATAGATACGCAGTATTTT
>TRBD1|few|TRBJ1-2|TRBV6-1
CASSEGRGRQGYTF
TGTGCCAGCAGTGAAGGGAGGGGGCGGCAGGGCTACACCTTC
>TRBD2|NA|TRBJ2-1|TRBV27
CASSSGTSGGNEQFF
TGTGCCAGCAGTTCCGGGACTAGCGGGGGAAATGAGCAGTTCTTC
>NA|NA|TRBJ1-6|TRBV9
CASSVEYQGNSPLHF
TGTGCCAGCAGCGTAGAGTATCAGGGAAATTCACCCCTCCACTTT
>NA|NA|TRBJ1-1|TRBV6-6
CANSSTGGREAFF
TGTGCCAACAGTTCGACAGGTGGAAGGGAGGCTTTCTTT
>NA|NA|TRBJ2-3|TRBV7-2
CASSLGLRDTDTQYF
TGTGCCAGCAGCTTAGGACTACGGGACACAGATACGCAGTATTTT
>TRBD1|few|TRBJ2-1|TRBV5-1
CASSSGQGDHEQFF
TGCGCCAGCAGCTCCGGACAGGGGGATCATGAGCAGTTCTTC
>NA|NA|TRBJ2-2|TRBV11-1
CASSSRQGWTGELFF
TGTGCCAGCAGCTCAAGGCAGGGGTGGACCGGGGAGCTGTTTTTT